These 8 T cell receptor beta chains came from one sample sequenced in a study of OX40 agonist ivuxolimab in advanced cancers. Libraries were prepared by immunoSEQ multiplex PCR; TCRdb keeps only in-frame clonotypes and omits some of them. The sample includes 71,000 or so clones, roughly 86% of them seen just once. Sequencing used CD4+ or CD8+ T cells sorted from blood, obtained in a trial of the OX40 agonist ivuxolimab. The receptors were sampled from an adult with an advanced solid tumor such as melanoma, head and neck, liver or kidney cancer.

V and J are TRBV6-1 and TRBJ2-7; the D gene is possibly TRBD1 (6 bases). The CDR3 spans 13 residues. V lost 6 bases and J lost 1, with 10 bases in between. Germline V gene data show CDR1 as MNHNS and CDR2 as SASEGT. Written as DNA, the CDR3 is TGTGCCAGCAGCAGGGGTGGGTCCTACGAGCAGTACTTC. This encodes CASSRGGSYEQYF.

The chain is built from TRBV6-5 and TRBJ2-5; perhaps D is TRBD1 or TRBD2 (5 bases each). The DNA end is more similar to TRBJ2-7, so the J call may be wrong. CDR1 MNHEY and CDR2 SVGAGI come from the germline V gene. The CDR3 loop spans 15 amino acids. CDR3 sequence reads: CASSPVGVAVYEQYF. The CDR3 DNA follows: TGTGCCAGCAGTCCAGTGGGGGTAGCAGTCTACGAGCAGTACTTC.

The genes are TRBV5-1 and TRBJ2-1; 10 bases match TRBD2. The J segment lost 3 bases and the V segment lost 0 bases, leaving 9 bases of the junction unmatched. This CDR3 contains 18 residues. Germline CDR1 reads SGHRS; CDR2 reads YFSETQ. The CDR3 sequence: CASSLEVAGGQVYNEQFF. In DNA form, the CDR3 reads TGCGCCAGCAGCTTGGAGGTAGCGGGGGGTCAAGTCTACAATGAGCAGTTCTTC.

V gene TRBV7-3 combines with J gene TRBJ2-2, with D perhaps matching TRBD2 (6 bases). V lost 5 bases and J lost 3, with 19 bases in between. This CDR3 is built from 17 residues. The germline V gene encodes CDR1 SGHTA and CDR2 FQGTGA. The CDR3 nucleotides read TGTGCCAGCAGCGGGGCGGGGTGGAGCGGCGACACCGGGGAGCTGTTTTTT. Its translation: CASSGAGWSGDTGELFF.

The CDR3 spells CASSLPGTEAFF. The DNA of the CDR3 is TGTGCCAGCAGCTTGCCCGGGACTGAAGCTTTCTTT. This chain connects TRBV5-6 to TRBJ1-1; D gene unclear. CDR1 and CDR2 from the germline V gene are SGHDT and YYEEEE. The V and J ends lost 1 base and 5 bases respectively, with 6 bases between them. The CDR3 extends over 12 amino acids. The full variable domain, in which reference TRBV5-6 and TRBJ1-1 provide the parts outside the CDR3, is DAGVTQSPTHLIKTRGQQVTLRCSPKSGHDTVSWYQQALGQGPQFIFQYYEEEERQRGNFPDRFSGHQFPNYSSELNVNALLLGDSALYLCASSLPGTEAFFGQGTRLTVV.

The J gene is TRBJ1-4, the V gene TRBV28; D is ambiguous. Trimming shortened V by 11 bases and J by 0 bases, and 10 bases separated the two germline ends. Germline loops: CDR1 MDHEN, CDR2 SYDVKM. This CDR3 is built from 13 residues. In DNA form, the CDR3 reads TGTGCCGTTAAGGGAGCAACTAATGAAAAACTGTTTTTT. This gives the protein CAVKGATNEKLFF.

This clone occurred once. The V and J genes are TRBV10-1 and TRBJ1-1, with TRBD1 identical over 9 bases. CDR1 is WNHNN and CDR2 is SYGVQD in the germline V gene (reference sequence). The CDR3 covers 16 residues. V shed 2 bases and J 5 bases; nucleotides not matched to a gene: 9. CDR3 sequence reads: CASSEAKTGGGTEAFF. The CDR3 DNA sequence: TGCGCCAGCAGTGAGGCGAAGACAGGGGGTGGAACTGAAGCTTTCTTT.

The chain is built from TRBV29-1 and TRBJ1-3, with 7 bases aligning to TRBD1. V gave up 4 bases and J gave up 4 bases; unmatched junction bases: 7. In germline, CDR1 is SQVTM, CDR2 ANQGSEA. The CDR3 length is 14 residues. CDR3 sequence reads: CSVAQGTSGNTIYF. Here the CDR3 DNA reads TGCAGCGTTGCACAGGGGACGTCCGGAAACACCATATATTTT. Looking up the rest from reference TRBV29-1 and TRBJ1-3 gives the full variable domain: SAVISQKPSRDICQRGTSLTIQCQVDSQVTMMFWYRQQPGQSLTLIATANQGSEATYESGFVIDKFPISRPNLTFSTLTVSNMSPEDSSIYLCSVAQGTSGNTIYFGEGSWLTVV.